This entry features one T cell receptor beta chain sequence. The data originate from a study of T-cell memory formation after mild COVID-19. MiXCR, run by TCRdb on the 5' RACE reads, gives a single entry per CDR3 protein. The sample comprises fewer than 700,000 distinct CDR3 sequences, about 22% of which are singletons, and about 8.4% rests with the top ten. The CDR3 totals 16 residues. Germline V gene lookup returns CDR1 MDHEN and CDR2 SYDVKM. V was clipped by 8 bases and J by 5 bases; unmatched bases: 17. Sample: PBMCs or a T cell subset sorted from them (not recorded which). The V gene is TRBV28, the J gene TRBJ2-5; TRBD2 aligns across 7 bases. The TCR was taken from an adult woman who had mild COVID-19 (a few samples of this study predate the infection). Cell type and time point are not known. The CDR3 bases are TGTGCCAGCTTATCAGGGAAGCGGGGCACGGCGGAGACCCAGTACTTC. Protein: CASLSGKRGTAETQYF. Full variable domain (remainder filled in from reference TRBV28 and TRBJ2-5): DVKVTQSSRYLVKRTGEKVFLECVQDMDHENMFWYRQDPGLGLRLIYFSYDVKMKEKGDIPEGYSVSREKKERFSLILESASTNQTSMYLCASLSGKRGTAETQYFGPGTRLLVL.